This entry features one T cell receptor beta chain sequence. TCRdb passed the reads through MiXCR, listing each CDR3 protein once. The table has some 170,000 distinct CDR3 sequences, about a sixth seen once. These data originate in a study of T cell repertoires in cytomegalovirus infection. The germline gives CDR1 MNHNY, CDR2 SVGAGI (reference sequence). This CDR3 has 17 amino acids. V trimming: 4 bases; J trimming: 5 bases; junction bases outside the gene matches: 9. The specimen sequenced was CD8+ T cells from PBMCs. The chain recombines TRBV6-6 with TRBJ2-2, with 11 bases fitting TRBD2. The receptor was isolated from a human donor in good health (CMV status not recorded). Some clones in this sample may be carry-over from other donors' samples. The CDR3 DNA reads TGTGCCAGCAGTTTGATTGGGACTAGCGGACGTACCGGGGAGCTGTTTTTT. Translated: CASSLIGTSGRTGELFF.